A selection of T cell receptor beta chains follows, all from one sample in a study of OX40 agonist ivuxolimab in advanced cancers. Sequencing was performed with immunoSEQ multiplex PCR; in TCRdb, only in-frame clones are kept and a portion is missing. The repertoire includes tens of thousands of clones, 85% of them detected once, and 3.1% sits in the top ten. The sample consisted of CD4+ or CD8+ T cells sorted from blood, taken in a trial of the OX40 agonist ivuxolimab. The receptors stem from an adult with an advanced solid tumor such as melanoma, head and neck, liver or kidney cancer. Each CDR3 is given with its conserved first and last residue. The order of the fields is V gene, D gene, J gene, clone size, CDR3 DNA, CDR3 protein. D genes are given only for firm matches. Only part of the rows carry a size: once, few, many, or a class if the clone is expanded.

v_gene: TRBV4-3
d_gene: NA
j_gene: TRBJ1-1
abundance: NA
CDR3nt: TGCGCCAGCAGCCAACAGGGCACTGAAGCTTTCTTT
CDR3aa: CASSQQGTEAFF

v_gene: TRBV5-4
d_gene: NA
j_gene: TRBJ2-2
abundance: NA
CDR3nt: TGTGCCAGCAGCCCAACTCTGAGCGCGGCGAACACCGGGGAGCTGTTTTTT
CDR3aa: CASSPTLSAANTGELFF

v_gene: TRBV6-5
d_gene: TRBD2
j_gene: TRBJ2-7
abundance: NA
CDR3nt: TGTGCCAGCAGTTTCACGGGAGGGCCGGGGGAGCAGTACTTC
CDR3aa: CASSFTGGPGEQYF

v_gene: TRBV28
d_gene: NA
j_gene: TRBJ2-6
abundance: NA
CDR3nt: TGTGACAGCCAGTACGGACCGGGGTTTGGAGGGGCCAACGTCCTGACTTTC
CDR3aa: CDSQYGPGFGGANVLTF

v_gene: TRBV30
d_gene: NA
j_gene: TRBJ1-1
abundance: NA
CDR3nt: TGTGCCTGGTGCGAGTCCAAAGAAGCTTTCTTT
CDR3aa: CAWCESKEAFF

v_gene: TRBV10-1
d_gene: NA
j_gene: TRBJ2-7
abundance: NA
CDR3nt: TGCGCCAGCAGTGAGGGGCCCGCGGGGGCCGGGGCCGACGAGCAGTACTTC
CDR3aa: CASSEGPAGAGADEQYF

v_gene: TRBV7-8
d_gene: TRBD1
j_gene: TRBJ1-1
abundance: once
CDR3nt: TGTGCCAGCAGCTTAGGGTACAGGGGGCGATTGGCTGAAGCTTTCTTT
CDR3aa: CASSLGYRGRLAEAFF

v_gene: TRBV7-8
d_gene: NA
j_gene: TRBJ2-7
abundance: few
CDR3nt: TGTGCCAGCAGCTCACAGGGTCAGGGAGAGCAGTACTTC
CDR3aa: CASSSQGQGEQYF

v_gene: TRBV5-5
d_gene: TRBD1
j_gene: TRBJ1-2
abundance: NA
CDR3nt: TGTGCCAGCAGCTTGGCGAACCCGGGACAGGGGATTAACTATGGCTACACCTTC
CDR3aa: CASSLANPGQGINYGYTF

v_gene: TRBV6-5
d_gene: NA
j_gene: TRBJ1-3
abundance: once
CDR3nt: TGTGCCAGCAGTCCGGACAACTCTGGAAACACCATATATTTT
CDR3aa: CASSPDNSGNTIYF

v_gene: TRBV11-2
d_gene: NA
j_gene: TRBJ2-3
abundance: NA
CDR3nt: TGTGCCAGCAGCTTTGATAGAGATACGCAGTATTTT
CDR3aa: CASSFDRDTQYF

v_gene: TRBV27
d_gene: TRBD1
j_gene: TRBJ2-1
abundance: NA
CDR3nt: TGTGCCAGCAGACGAAGCTACTCCCGGGACAGGGGAAGAAATGAGCAGTTCTTC
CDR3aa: CASRRSYSRDRGRNEQFF

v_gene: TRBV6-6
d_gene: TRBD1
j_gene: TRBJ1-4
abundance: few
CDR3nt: TGTGCCAGCAGTTTTACCGGGACAGGGCACGAAAAACTGTTTTTT
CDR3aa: CASSFTGTGHEKLFF

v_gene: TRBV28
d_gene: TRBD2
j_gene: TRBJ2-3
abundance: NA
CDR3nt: TGTGCCAGCAGTTTAGACCGACTAGCGGGAGCAGATACGCAGTATTTT
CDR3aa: CASSLDRLAGADTQYF

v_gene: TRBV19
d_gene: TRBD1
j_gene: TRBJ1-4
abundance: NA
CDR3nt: TGTGCCAGTAGTCTTCGACAGGGGGCTGGTAATGAAAAACTGTTTTTT
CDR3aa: CASSLRQGAGNEKLFF